The clone carrying this T cell receptor (beta chain) was counted only a few times. Its cognate antigen is unknown. The source of the sample is a study of cytomegalovirus exposure and HLA in healthy donors. Study outcomes and limitations: The study dropped some indistinguishable V segments, TRBV6-2 and TRBV6-3 among them. With further analysis later on, most CMV-associated TCR beta chains appeared HLA-restricted. Sequencing artifact likely explains a cluster of highly shared sequence variants. CMV antigen specificity was confirmed in vitro for a few CMV-associated chains.

Both 60 Vbeta primers and 13 Jbeta primers went into the PCR. Sequenced by immunoSEQ multiplex PCR; TCRdb stores in-frame clones only, minus some. The sample consists of 110,000 to 150,000 clones, around 79% of them appearing once. The CDR3 is made up of 15 amino acids. The V and J ends lost 3 bases and 7 bases respectively, with 15 bases between them. Germline-derived CDR1 and CDR2 are SGHDN and FVKESK. This receptor was identified in a male donor in good health and CMV-seronegative. The J gene is TRBJ1-4, the V gene TRBV14; the D is unclear. The material sequenced was PBMCs. This chain's CDR3 is CASSQPSGKGEKLFF. CDR3 DNA sequence: TGTGCCAGCAGCCAGCCGTCGGGGAAGGGTGAAAAACTGTTTTTT. Complete variable domain (other parts from reference TRBV14 and TRBJ1-4): EAGVTQFPSHSVIEKGQTVTLRCDPISGHDNLYWYRRVMGKEIKFLLHFVKESKQDESGMPNNRFLAERTGGTYSTLKVQPAELEDSGVYFCASSQPSGKGEKLFFGSGTQLSVL.